This TCR beta chain stems from a study of T-cell memory formation after mild COVID-19. Study-wide context: For the most part, TCR clusters were specific to one donor.

5'RACE with constant-segment primers built TCRalpha and TCRbeta cDNA libraries with UMIs. TCRdb redid the calling of the 5' RACE reads with MiXCR, one entry per CDR3 protein. Altogether hundreds of thousands of distinct CDR3 sequences are present, 24% being singletons, with the ten largest covering around 8.8%. Between the trimmed V and J ends, which lost 4 bases and 3 bases, there was a span of 12 bases. The V gene's germline CDR1 is SGHKS and CDR2 YYEKEE (reference sequence). There are 14 residues in the CDR3. The specimen was PBMCs or a T cell subset sorted from them (not recorded which). The TCR comes from an adult woman who had mild COVID-19 (a few samples of this study predate the infection). Cell type and time point are not known. V usage is TRBV5-5 and J usage is TRBJ2-3; D gene ambiguous. CDR3 sequence (DNA): TGTGCCAGCAGCCTACGGCGCCAAACAGATACGCAGTATTTT. Residues: CASSLRRQTDTQYF.